This section outlines one TCR beta chain sequence together with its context. The junction does not match germline at one end; this may be a read error. Sequencing was performed with immunoSEQ multiplex PCR; in TCRdb, only in-frame clones are kept and a portion is missing. The repertoire consists of 800,000 to 1,200,000 clones, with 78% occurring once and the leading ten covering approximately 0.56%. The sample comes from a study of shared clonotypes between healthy human individuals. The CDR3 spans 14 residues. Germline V gives CDR1 SGHDN, CDR2 FVKESK. The chain joins TRBV14 to TRBJ2-7; D might be TRBD1 (5 bases). This TCR derives from a man aged 18 to 35 in good health. Some clones in this sample may be carry-over from other donors' samples. Source material: memory CD4+ T cells from PBMCs. Subset: CD45RA-negative fraction. The DNA for the CDR3 is TGTGCCAGCAGCCAAGATCTTGTGGCAGGGAAAGTCCACTTC. It translates to CASSQDLVAGKVHF.